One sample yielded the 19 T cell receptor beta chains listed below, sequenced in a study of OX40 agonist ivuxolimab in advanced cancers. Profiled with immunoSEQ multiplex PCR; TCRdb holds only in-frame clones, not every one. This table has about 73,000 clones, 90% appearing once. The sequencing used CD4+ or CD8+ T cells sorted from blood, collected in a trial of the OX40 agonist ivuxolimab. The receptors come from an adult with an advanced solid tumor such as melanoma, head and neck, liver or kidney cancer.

DNA of the CDR3: TGTGCCAGCAGCTTATTCGACAGTAACTATGGCTACACCTTC. This sequence encodes CASSLFDSNYGYTF. This chain connects TRBV7-2 to TRBJ1-2; weak D call: TRBD1 (5 bases). CDR3 size: 14 residues. Trimming removed 2 bases at V and 1 base at J, with 8 bases between. CDR1 is SGHTA and CDR2 is FQGNSA in the germline V gene.

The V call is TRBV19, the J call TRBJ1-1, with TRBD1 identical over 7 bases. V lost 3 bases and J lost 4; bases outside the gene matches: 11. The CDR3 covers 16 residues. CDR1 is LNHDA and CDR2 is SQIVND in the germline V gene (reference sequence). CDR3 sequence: CASSIRQGSPGTEAFF. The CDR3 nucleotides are TGTGCCAGTAGTATCCGACAGGGTTCCCCAGGCACTGAAGCTTTCTTT.

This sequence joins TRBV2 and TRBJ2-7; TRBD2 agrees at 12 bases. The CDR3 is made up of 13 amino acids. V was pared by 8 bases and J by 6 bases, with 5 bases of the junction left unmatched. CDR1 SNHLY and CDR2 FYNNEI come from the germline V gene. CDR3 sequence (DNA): TGTGCCAGCCTCGAGGGACTAGCGGGCGAGCAGTACTTC. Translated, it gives CASLEGLAGEQYF.

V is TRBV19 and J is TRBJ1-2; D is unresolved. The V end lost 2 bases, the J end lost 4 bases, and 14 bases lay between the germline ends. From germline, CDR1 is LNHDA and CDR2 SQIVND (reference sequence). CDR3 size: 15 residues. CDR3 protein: CASSIFGQSFYGYTF. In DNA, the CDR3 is TGTGCCAGTAGTATATTTGGGCAATCCTTCTATGGCTACACCTTC.

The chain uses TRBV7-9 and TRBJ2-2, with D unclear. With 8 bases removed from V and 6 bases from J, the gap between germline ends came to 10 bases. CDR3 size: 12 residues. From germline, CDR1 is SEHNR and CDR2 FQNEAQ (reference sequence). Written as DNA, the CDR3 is TGTGCCAGCGGCCGTTCTGCCGGGGAGCTGTTTTTT. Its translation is CASGRSAGELFF.

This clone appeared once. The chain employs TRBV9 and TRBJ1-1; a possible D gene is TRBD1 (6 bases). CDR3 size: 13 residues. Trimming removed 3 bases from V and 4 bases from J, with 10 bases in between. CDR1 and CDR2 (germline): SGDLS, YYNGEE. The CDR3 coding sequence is TGTGCCAGCAGCGAGGGGGAGGGCACTGAAGCTTTCTTT. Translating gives CASSEGEGTEAFF.

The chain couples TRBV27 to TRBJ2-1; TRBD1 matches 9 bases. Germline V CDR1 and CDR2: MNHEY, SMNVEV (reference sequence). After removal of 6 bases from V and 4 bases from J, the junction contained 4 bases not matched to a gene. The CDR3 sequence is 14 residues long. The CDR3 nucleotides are TGTGCCAGCAGGCCACAGGGGGCGTACAATGAGCAGTTCTTC. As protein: CASRPQGAYNEQFF.

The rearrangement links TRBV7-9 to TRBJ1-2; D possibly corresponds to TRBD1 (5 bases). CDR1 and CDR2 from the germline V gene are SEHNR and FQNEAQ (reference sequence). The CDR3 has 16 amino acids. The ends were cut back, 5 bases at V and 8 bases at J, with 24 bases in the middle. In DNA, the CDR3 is TGTGCCAGCAGCCCCCCTGGCCAGGGCGAATCACGGGGCTACACCTTC. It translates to CASSPPGQGESRGYTF.

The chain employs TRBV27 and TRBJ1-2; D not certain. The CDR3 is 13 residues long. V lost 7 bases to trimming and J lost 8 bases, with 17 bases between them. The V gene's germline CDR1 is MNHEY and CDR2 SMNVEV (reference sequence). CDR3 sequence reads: CASKKLGQGGYTF. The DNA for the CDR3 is TGTGCCAGCAAAAAGCTGGGCCAAGGCGGCTACACCTTC.

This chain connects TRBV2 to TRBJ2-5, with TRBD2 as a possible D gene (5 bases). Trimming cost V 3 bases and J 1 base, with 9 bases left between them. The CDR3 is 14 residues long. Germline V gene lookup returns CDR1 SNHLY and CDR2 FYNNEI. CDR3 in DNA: TGTGCCAGCAGTGAGGAGGTAGCCCAAGAGACCCAGTACTTC. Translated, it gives CASSEEVAQETQYF. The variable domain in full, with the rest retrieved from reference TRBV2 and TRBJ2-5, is EPEVTQTPSHQVTQMGQEVILRCVPISNHLYFYWYRQILGQKVEFLVSFYNNEISEKSEIFDDQFSVERPDGSNFTLKIRSTKLEDSAMYFCASSEEVAQETQYFGPGTRLLVL.

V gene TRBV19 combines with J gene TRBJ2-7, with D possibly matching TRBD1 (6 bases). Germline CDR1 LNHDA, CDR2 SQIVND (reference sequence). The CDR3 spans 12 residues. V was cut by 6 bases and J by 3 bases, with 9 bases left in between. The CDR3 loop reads CASSRDIYEQYF. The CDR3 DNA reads TGTGCCAGTAGCCGGGACATCTACGAGCAGTACTTC.

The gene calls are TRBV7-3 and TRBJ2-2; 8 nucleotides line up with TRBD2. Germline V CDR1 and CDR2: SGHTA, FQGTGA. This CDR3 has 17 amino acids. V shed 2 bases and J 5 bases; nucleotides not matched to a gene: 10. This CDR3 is CASSLGPGGGITGELFF. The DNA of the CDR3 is TGTGCCAGCAGCTTAGGCCCCGGGGGGGGCATTACCGGGGAGCTGTTTTTT.

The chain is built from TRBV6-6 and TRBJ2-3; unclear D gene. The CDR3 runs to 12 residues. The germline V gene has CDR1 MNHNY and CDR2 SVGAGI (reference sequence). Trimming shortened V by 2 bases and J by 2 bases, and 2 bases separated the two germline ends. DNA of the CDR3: TGTGCCAGCAGTTACATCACAGATACGCAGTATTTT. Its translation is CASSYITDTQYF.

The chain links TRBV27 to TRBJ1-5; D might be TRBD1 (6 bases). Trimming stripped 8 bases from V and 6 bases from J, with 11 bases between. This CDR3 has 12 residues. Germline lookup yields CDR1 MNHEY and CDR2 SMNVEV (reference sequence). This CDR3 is CASGGGGQPQHF. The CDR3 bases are TGTGCCAGCGGAGGGGGAGGTCAGCCCCAGCATTTT.

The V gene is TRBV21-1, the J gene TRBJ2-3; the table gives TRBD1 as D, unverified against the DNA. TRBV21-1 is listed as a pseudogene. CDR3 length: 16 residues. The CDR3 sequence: CASSKRRTGDTDTQYF. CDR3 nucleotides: TGTGCCAGCAGCAAAAGACGGACAGGGGACACAGATACGCAGTATTTT.

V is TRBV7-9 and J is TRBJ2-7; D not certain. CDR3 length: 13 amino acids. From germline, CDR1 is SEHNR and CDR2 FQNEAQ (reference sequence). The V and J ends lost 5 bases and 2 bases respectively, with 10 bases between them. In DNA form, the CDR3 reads TGTGCCAGCAGCGCCCGGGCCACCTACGAGCAGTACTTC. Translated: CASSARATYEQYF.

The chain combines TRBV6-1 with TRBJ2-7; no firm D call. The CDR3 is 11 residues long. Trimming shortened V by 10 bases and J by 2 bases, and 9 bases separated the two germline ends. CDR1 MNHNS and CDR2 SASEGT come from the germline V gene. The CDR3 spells CATARAYEQYF. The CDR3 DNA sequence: TGTGCCACCGCTCGGGCCTACGAGCAGTACTTC.

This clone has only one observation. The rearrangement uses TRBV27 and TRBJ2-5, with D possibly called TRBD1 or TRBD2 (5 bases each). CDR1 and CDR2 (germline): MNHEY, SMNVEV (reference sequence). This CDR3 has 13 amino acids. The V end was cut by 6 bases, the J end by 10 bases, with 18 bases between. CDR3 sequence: CASSPGTPAHQYF. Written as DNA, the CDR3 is TGTGCCAGCAGCCCCGGGACCCCAGCGCACCAGTACTTC.

The CDR3 here is CASSWRTGELFF. The DNA for the CDR3 is TGCGCCAGCAGCTGGAGGACCGGGGAGCTGTTTTTT. The V gene is TRBV5-1, the J gene TRBJ2-2; D perhaps matches TRBD2 (5 bases). The CDR3 contains 12 residues. CDR1 SGHRS and CDR2 YFSETQ come from the germline V gene. The germline V and J ends were trimmed by 3 bases and 5 bases, with 5 bases remaining between them.